This T cell receptor beta chain was identified during a study of T cell responses to AZD1222 COVID-19 vaccine. The CDR3 runs 20 residues. CDR1 and CDR2 from the germline V gene are LGHNA and YNFKEQ. V lost 0 bases, J lost 0 bases, and 24 bases lay in between. This table comes from immunoSEQ multiplex PCR, and its TCRdb copy is limited to in-frame clones, with some not included. Here the sample spans about 120,000 clones, around 90% being singletons. The sequenced sample was peripheral blood, obtained 28 days after the second AZD1222 dose. V is TRBV4-2 and J is TRBJ2-7; D is undetermined. The TCR was taken from an adult who received the AZD1222 COVID-19 vaccine. The CDR3 loop is CASSQDIPLGRQQSSYEQYF. The CDR3, as DNA: TGTGCCAGCAGCCAAGATATTCCCCTCGGACGGCAACAGAGCTCCTACGAGCAGTACTTC.